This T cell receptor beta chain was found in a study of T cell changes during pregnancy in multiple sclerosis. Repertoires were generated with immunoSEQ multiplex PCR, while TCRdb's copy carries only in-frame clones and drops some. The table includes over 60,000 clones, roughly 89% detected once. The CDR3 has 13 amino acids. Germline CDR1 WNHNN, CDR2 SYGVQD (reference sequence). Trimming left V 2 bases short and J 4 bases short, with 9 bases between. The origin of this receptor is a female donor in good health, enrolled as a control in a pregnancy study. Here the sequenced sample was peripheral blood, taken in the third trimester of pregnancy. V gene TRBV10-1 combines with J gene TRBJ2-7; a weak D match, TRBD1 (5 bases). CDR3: CASSEAGRYEQYF. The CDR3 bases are TGCGCCAGCAGTGAGGCAGGGCGGTACGAGCAGTACTTC.